Listed here are 8 T cell receptor beta chains from one sample, sequenced in a study of shared clonotypes between healthy human individuals. Repertoires were generated with immunoSEQ multiplex PCR, while TCRdb's copy carries only in-frame clones and drops some. The sample has over a million clones; approximately 98.5% are singletons. Sequencing used naive CD4+ T cells sorted from blood. The sample's subset: CD45RA+ positively selected. These receptors all stem from a man aged 30 to 39 in good health.

The gene calls are TRBV5-1 and TRBJ2-2, with TRBD1 matching over 10 bases. V shed 3 bases and J 6 bases; nucleotides not matched to a gene: 8. CDR1 and CDR2 from the germline V gene are SGHRS and YFSETQ. CDR3 size: 16 residues. CDR3 loop: CASSSTGTGAAGELFF. The DNA for the CDR3 is TGCGCCAGCAGCTCAACCGGGACAGGGGCCGCCGGGGAGCTGTTTTTT.

The chain joins TRBV5-4 to TRBJ2-2; D may be TRBD1 (6 bases). V shed 1 base and J shed 5 bases, with 15 bases lying between them. This CDR3 is built from 16 residues. The germline CDR1 and CDR2 sequences are SGHNT and YYREEE (reference sequence). CDR3 protein: CASSLLGPTGTGELFF. CDR3 DNA: TGTGCCAGCAGCTTGTTAGGTCCGACAGGAACCGGGGAGCTGTTTTTT.

About this clone: The same CDR3 also results from other DNA sequences found in this sample. The J gene is TRBJ2-5, the V gene TRBV5-1; D remains ambiguous. Trimming took 0 bases from V and 8 from J, leaving 8 bases between them. This CDR3 has 12 residues. Germline CDR1 SGHRS, CDR2 YFSETQ. CDR3 nucleotides: TGCGCCAGCAGCTTGGCCCTAGAAACCCAGTACTTC. Residues: CASSLALETQYF.

The rearrangement joins TRBV10-1 to TRBJ2-1; TRBD1 or TRBD2 may be the D gene (5 bases each). Germline V gene sequence: CDR1 WNHNN, CDR2 SYGVQD (reference sequence). CDR3 length: 14 residues. Trimming took off 6 bases at V and 6 bases at J, with 15 bases between the two ends. The CDR3 here is CASSPGRPPNEQFF. The CDR3 DNA reads TGCGCCAGCAGCCCGGGACGACCCCCCAATGAGCAGTTCTTC.

The chain has TRBV9 and TRBJ2-1; TRBD1 is a possible D gene (6 bases). This CDR3 has 13 residues. Trimming removed 4 bases from V and 7 bases from J, with 12 bases in between. CDR1 and CDR2 from the germline V gene are SGDLS and YYNGEE. The CDR3 region has the DNA TGTGCCAGCAGCTCGCGGACAGCAAATGAGCAGTTCTTC. Its protein product is CASSSRTANEQFF.

The chain links TRBV28 to TRBJ2-2, with a possible D match to TRBD1 (5 bases). This CDR3 region has 13 residues. Between the trimmed V and J ends, which lost 6 bases and 9 bases, there was a span of 14 bases. Looked up from germline, CDR1 is MDHEN and CDR2 is SYDVKM. The CDR3, as DNA: TGTGCCAGCAGCCTCACAGGATACCGGGAGCTGTTTTTT. This gives the protein CASSLTGYRELFF.

The chain has TRBV27 and TRBJ2-1; 8 bases map to TRBD2. The trim removed 5 bases at V and 4 bases at J, leaving 10 bases unmatched. The CDR3 sequence is 16 residues long. In germline, CDR1 is MNHEY, CDR2 SMNVEV (reference sequence). For the CDR3, the DNA is TGTGCCAGCAGTCGCCCGGGACTAGTTAATTACAATGAGCAGTTCTTC. It yields the protein CASSRPGLVNYNEQFF.

The rearrangement uses TRBV5-8 and TRBJ2-1, with D possibly TRBD1 on 6 matching bases. The CDR3 is 14 amino acids. V was clipped by 4 bases and J by 8 bases, with 16 bases between them. CDR1 is SGHTS and CDR2 is YDEGEE in the germline V gene. This chain's CDR3 is CASSPQGFGDEQFF. CDR3 DNA sequence: TGTGCCAGCAGCCCACAGGGCTTCGGGGATGAGCAGTTCTTC.